The present T cell receptor (beta chain) was sequenced within a study of cytomegalovirus exposure and HLA in healthy donors. Whole-study results and caveats: Reports state that TCR beta sequences accurately predicted most subjects' HLA-A and HLA-B alleles. In a later analysis, TCR association rates varied by HLA locus: DRB1 most, HLA-C fewest.

In regard to this clone: Its antigen is not identified.

PCR used 60 Vbeta primers and 13 Jbeta primers. Clones were read by immunoSEQ multiplex PCR, and TCRdb kept only the in-frame ones, dropping some. This sample has fewer than 150,000 clones, with approximately 85% found just once. Germline assignment: CDR1 MNHNY and CDR2 SVGAGI (reference sequence). The CDR3 has 13 residues. With 6 bases clipped from V and 5 bases from J, the junction kept 6 bases outside the gene matches. The sequencing sample was made of PBMCs. The TCR originated in a woman in her 30s in good health and CMV-seropositive. V and J are TRBV6-6 and TRBJ1-1; 7 bases are a match to TRBD1. In nucleotides, the CDR3 is TGTGCCAGCAGCACCGACAGGGTAACTGAAGCTTTCTTT. The encoded protein is CASSTDRVTEAFF.